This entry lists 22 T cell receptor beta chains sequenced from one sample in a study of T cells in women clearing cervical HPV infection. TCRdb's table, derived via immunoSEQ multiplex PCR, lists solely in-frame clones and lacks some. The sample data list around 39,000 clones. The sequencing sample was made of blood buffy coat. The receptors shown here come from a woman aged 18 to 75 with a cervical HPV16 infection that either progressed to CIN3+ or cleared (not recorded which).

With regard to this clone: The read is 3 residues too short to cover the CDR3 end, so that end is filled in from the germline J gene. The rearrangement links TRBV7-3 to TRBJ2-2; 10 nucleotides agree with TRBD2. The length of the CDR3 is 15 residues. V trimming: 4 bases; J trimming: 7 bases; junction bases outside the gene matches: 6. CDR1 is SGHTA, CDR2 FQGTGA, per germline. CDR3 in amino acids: CASSSTSGANGELFF. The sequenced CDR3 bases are TGTGCCAGCAGCTCAACTAGCGGGGCTAACGGGGAG.

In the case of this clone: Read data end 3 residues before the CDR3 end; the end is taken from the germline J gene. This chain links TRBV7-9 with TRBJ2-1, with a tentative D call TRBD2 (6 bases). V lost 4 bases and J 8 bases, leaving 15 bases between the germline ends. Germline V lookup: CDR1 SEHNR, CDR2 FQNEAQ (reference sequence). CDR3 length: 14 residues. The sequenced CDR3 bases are TGTGCCAGCAGCTCAAAGGGACTCCTCGATGAG. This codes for CASSSKGLLDE. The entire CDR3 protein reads CASSSKGLLDEQFF.

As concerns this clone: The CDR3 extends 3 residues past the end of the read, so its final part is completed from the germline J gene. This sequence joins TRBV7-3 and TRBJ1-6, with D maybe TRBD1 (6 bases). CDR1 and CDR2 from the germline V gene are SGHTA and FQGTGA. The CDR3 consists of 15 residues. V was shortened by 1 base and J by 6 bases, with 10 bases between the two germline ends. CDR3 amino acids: CASSLRGQGNSPLHF. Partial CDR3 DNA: TGTGCCAGCAGCTTAAGGGGGCAGGGTAATTCACCC. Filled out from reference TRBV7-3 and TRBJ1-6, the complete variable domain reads GAGVSQTPSNKVTEKGKYVELRCDPISGHTALYWYRQSLGQGPEFLIYFQGTGAADDSGLPNDRFFAVRPEGSVSTLKIQRTERGDSAVYLCASSLRGQGNSPLHFGNGTRLTVT.

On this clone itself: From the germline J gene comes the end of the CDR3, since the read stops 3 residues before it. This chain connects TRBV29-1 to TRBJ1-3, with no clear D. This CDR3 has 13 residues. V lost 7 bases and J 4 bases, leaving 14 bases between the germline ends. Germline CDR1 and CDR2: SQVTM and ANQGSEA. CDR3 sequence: CSAKLTPGNTIYF. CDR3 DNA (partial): TGCAGCGCTAAACTGACACCGGGAAACACC.

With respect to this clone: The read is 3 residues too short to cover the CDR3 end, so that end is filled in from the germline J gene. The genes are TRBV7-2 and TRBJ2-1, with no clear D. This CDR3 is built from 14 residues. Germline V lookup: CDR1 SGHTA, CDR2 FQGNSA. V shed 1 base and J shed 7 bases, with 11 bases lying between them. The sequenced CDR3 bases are TGTGCCAGCAGCTTAGACCCAACGAGGAATGAG. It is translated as CASSLDPTRNE. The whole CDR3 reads CASSLDPTRNEQFF.

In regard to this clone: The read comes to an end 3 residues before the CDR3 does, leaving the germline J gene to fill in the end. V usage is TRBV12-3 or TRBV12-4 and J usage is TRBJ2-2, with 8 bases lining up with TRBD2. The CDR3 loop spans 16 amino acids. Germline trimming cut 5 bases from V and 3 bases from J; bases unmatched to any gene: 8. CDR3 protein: CASSPQAAGDTGELFF. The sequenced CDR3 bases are TGTGCCAGCAGTCCCCAAGCAGCGGGGGACACCGGGGAG.

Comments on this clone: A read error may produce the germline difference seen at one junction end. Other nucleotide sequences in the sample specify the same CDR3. Partial CDR3 DNA: TGTGCCTCCGTTCTCGGGCGCGGGAATGGAAACACG. Translation gives CASVLGRGNGNT. The whole CDR3 reads CASVLGRGNGNTIYF. The genes are TRBV18 and TRBJ1-3; D unresolved. The CDR3 end lies 3 residues beyond the end of the read and is filled in from the germline J gene. Germline V gives CDR1 KGHSH, CDR2 LQKENI. The CDR3 extends over 15 amino acids.

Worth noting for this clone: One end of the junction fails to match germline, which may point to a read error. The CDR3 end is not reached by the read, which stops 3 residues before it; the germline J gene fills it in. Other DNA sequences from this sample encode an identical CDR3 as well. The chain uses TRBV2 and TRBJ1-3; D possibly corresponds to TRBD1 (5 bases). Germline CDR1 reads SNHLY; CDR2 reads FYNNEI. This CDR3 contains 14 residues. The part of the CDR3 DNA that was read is TGTGCCAGCAGGCCCCAGGGCTCTGGAAACACA. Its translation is CASRPQGSGNT. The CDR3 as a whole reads CASRPQGSGNTIYF.

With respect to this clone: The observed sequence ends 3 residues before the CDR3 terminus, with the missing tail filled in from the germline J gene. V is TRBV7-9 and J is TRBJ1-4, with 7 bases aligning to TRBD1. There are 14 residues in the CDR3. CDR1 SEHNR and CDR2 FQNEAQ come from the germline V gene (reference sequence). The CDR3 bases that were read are TGTGCCAGCAGCAACCGGGACAGTAATTCACCA. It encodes CASSNRDSNSP. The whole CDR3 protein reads CASSNRDSNSPLFF.

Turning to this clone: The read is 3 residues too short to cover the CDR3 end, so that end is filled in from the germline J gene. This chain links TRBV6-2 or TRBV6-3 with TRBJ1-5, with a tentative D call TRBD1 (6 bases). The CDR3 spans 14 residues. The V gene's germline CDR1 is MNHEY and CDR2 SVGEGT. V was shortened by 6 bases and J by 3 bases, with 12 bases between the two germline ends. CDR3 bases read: TGTGCCAGCAGGACCACAGGGTACAATCAGCCC. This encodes CASRTTGYNQP. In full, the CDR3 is CASRTTGYNQPQHF.

The part of the CDR3 DNA that was read is TGCAGTGCTTCCGACAGAAGAAATAGCAATCAGCCC. This translates into CSASDRRNSNQP. The CDR3 in its entirety is CSASDRRNSNQPQHF. This sequence joins TRBV20-1 and TRBJ1-5, with D perhaps TRBD1 (5 bases). The read ends 3 residues before the CDR3 terminus; that terminus is restored from the germline J gene. The CDR3 sequence is 15 residues long. In germline, CDR1 is DFQATT, CDR2 SNEGSKA (reference sequence). The V end lost 5 bases, the J end lost 0 bases, and 14 bases lay between the germline ends.

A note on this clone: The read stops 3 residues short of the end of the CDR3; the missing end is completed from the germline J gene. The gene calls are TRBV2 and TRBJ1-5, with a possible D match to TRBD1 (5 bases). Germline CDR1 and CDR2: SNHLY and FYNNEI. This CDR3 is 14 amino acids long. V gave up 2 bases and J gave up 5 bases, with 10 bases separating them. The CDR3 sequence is CASSEQGVYQPQHF. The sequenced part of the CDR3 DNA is TGTGCCAGCAGTGAACAGGGCGTTTATCAGCCC.

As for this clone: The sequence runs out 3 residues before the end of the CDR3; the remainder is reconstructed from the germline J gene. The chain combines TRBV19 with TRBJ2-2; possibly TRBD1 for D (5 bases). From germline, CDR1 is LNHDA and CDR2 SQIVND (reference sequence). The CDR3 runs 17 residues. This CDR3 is CASSFNGRSSGANVLFF. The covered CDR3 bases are TGTGCCAGTAGTTTCAACGGACGGTCCTCTGGGGCCAACGTG. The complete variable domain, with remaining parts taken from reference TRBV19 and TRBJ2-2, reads DGGITQSPKYLFRKEGQNVTLSCEQNLNHDAMYWYRQDPGQGLRLIYYSQIVNDFQKGDIAEGYSVSREKKESFPLTVTSAQKNPTAFYLCASSFNGRSSGANVLFFGEGSRLTVL.

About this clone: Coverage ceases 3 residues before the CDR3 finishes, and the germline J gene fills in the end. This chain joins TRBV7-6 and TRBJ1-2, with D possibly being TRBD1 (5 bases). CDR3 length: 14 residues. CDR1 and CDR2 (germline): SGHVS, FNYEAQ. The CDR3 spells CASSFGGPYNDYTF. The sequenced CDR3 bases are TGTGCCAGCAGCTTCGGGGGACCTTACAATGAC.

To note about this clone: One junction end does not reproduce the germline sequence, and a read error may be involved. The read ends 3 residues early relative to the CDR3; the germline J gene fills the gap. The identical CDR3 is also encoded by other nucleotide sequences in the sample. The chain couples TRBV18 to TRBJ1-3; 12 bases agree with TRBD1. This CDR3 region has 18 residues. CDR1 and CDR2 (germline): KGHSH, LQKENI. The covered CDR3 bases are TGTGCCAGCTCACCGCCTACCGGGACAGGGGGCTCTGGAAACACT. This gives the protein CASSPPTGTGGSGNT. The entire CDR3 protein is CASSPPTGTGGSGNTIYF.

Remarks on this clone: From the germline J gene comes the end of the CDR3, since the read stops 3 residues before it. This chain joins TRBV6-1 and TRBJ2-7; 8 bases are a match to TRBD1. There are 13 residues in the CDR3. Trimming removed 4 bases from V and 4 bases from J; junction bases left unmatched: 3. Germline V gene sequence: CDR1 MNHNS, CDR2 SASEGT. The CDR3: CASSGGQVYEQYF. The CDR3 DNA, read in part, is TGTGCCAGCAGTGGGGGACAGGTTTACGAG.

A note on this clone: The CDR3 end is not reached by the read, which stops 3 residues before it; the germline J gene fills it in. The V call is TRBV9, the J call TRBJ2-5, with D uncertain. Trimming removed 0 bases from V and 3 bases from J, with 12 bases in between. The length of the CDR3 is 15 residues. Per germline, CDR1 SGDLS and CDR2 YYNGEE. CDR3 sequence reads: CASSVGLLEEETQYF. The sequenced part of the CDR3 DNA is TGTGCCAGCAGCGTAGGACTCCTGGAAGAAGAGACC.

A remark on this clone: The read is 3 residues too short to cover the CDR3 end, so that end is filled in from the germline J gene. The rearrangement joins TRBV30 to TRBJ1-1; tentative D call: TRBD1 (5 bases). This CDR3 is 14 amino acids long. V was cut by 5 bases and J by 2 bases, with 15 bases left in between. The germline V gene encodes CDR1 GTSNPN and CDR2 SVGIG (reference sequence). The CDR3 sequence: CAWGAGRPNTEAFF. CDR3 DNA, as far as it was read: TGTGCCTGGGGAGCAGGGAGGCCCAACACTGAA.

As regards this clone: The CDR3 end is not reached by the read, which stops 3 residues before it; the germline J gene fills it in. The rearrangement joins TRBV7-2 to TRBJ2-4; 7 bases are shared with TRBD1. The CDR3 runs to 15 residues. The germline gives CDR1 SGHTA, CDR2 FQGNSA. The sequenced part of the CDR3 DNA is TGTGCCAGCAGCCCCAACAGGGGAAACAATCAGCCT. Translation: CASSPNRGNNQP. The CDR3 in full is CASSPNRGNNQPQYF.

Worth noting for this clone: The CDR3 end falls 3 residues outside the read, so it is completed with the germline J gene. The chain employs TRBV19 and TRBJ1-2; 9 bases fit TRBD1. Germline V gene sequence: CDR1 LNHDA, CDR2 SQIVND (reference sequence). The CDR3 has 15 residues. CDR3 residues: CASSLTGQGAYDYTF. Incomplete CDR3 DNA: TGTGCCAGTAGCCTAACGGGACAGGGAGCCTACGAC.

Here the CDR3 reads CSTGLAGGIEQFF. CDR3 DNA (partial): TGCAGCACAGGACTAGCGGGGGGGATTGAG. This chain uses TRBV29-1 with TRBJ2-1; 15 positions agree with TRBD2. The CDR3 extends 3 residues past the end of the read, so its final part is completed from the germline J gene. V lost 8 bases, J lost 9 bases, and 5 bases stayed unmatched. Germline loops: CDR1 SQVTM, CDR2 ANQGSEA. The CDR3 consists of 13 residues.

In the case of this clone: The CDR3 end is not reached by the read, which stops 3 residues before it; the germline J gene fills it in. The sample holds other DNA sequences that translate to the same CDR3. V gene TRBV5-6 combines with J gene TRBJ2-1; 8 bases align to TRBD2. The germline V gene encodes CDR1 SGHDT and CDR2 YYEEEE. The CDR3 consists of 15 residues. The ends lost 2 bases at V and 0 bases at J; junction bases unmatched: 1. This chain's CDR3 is CASSFTSGSYNEQFF. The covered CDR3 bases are TGTGCCAGCAGCTTCACTAGCGGCTCCTACAATGAG.